These 20 T cell receptor beta chains originate from one sample sequenced in a study of blood T cells in healthy people across ages. The second PCR ran roughly 6 to 11 cycles with a sample-barcoded 5' primer and J-beta primers. A single record per CDR3 protein comes from TCRdb applying MiXCR to the 5' RACE reads. Here the sample spans around 580,000 distinct CDR3 sequences, around half being singletons. The source material was blood. Source of these receptors: a man older than 75 in good health.

The table lists this clonotype with a few counts. This rearrangement joins TRBV5-1 to TRBJ2-5; 7 positions match TRBD2. V lost 0 bases and J lost 2; bases outside the gene matches: 4. CDR1 is SGHRS and CDR2 is YFSETQ in the germline V gene. The length of the CDR3 is 15 residues. CDR3 protein: CASSLGISGQETQYF. DNA of the CDR3: TGCGCCAGCAGCTTGGGTATTAGCGGGCAAGAGACCCAGTACTTC.

V and J are TRBV6-2 or TRBV6-3 and TRBJ1-2; the match to TRBD1 covers 9 bases. The trim removed 5 bases at V and 7 bases at J, leaving 8 bases unmatched. CDR1 and CDR2 from the germline V gene are MNHEY and SVGEGT. This CDR3 has 14 residues. This CDR3 reads CASSREQGARGYTF. The DNA of the CDR3 is TGTGCCAGCAGTCGAGAACAGGGGGCGCGTGGCTACACCTTC.

The V call is TRBV7-2, the J call TRBJ1-2, with D uncertain. The CDR3 contains 13 residues. Trimming left V 5 bases short and J 8 bases short, with 15 bases between. Looked up from germline, CDR1 is SGHTA and CDR2 is FQGNSA. As DNA, the CDR3 is TGTGCCAGCAGCCCCGACTCAGATGGGGGCTACACCTTC. It is translated as CASSPDSDGGYTF. Supplemented by reference TRBV7-2 and TRBJ1-2, the full variable domain reads GAGVSQSPSNKVTEKGKDVELRCDPISGHTALYWYRQSLGQGLEFLIYFQGNSAPDKSGLPSDRFSAERTGGSVSTLTIQRTQQEDSAVYLCASSPDSDGGYTFGSGTRLTVV.

This clonotype was found many times. J is TRBJ2-1 and V is TRBV6-5; 7 nucleotides agree with TRBD1. V dropped 2 bases and J dropped 3; count of bases not matched to a gene: 10. The CDR3 covers 17 residues. Germline CDR1 is MNHEY and CDR2 is SVGAGI. CDR3 coding DNA: TGTGCCAGCAGTTACACCTCCGGGACAGCCCGCTACAATGAGCAGTTCTTC. Translated, it gives CASSYTSGTARYNEQFF.

The V and J genes are TRBV11-2 and TRBJ2-5, with a tentative D call TRBD2 (8 bases). V was pared by 5 bases and J by 2 bases, with 21 bases between. The CDR3 is 17 residues long. The germline gives CDR1 SGHAT, CDR2 FQNNGV. DNA for the CDR3: TGTGCCAGCAGCCCTCGGGGGGGGCAGGGGGAACAAGAGACCCAGTACTTC. Protein sequence: CASSPRGGQGEQETQYF.

This clonotype has a handful of counts. The gene calls are TRBV27 and TRBJ1-5; 8 nucleotides line up with TRBD1. The J segment lost 5 bases and the V segment lost 8 bases, leaving 5 bases of the junction unmatched. The germline gives CDR1 MNHEY, CDR2 SMNVEV (reference sequence). CDR3 length equals 13 residues. The CDR3 region has the DNA TGTGCCAGCGGGACAGGAGCCTATCAGCCCCAGCATTTT. Amino acid sequence: CASGTGAYQPQHF.

About this clonotype: Just one base apart from a much larger clone, this may be a read error. This chain links TRBV6-5 with TRBJ2-1, with 8 bases identical to TRBD1. Gene TRBJ2-7 matches the end of the DNA better, so the J call may be wrong. CDR3 length equals 16 residues. Per germline, CDR1 MNHEY and CDR2 SVGAGI. The CDR3 is CASRNQGASVYNEQYF. DNA of the CDR3: TGTGCCAGCCGAAACCAGGGGGCTAGTGTTTACAATGAGCAGTACTTC.

This chain connects TRBV5-1 to TRBJ1-2, with a possible D match to TRBD1 (5 bases). Germline loops: CDR1 SGHRS, CDR2 YFSETQ. V lost 0 bases to trimming and J lost 3 bases, with 12 bases between them. The CDR3 covers 15 residues. The CDR3 DNA is TGCGCCAGCAGCTTGGGGCCAGGGTCTGACTATGGCTACACCTTC. Protein: CASSLGPGSDYGYTF.

V is TRBV10-3 and J is TRBJ2-4; TRBD1 matches 8 bases. Trimming took 2 bases from V and 7 from J; bases not matched to a gene: 10. Germline V gene sequence: CDR1 ENHRY, CDR2 SYGVKD. The CDR3 totals 16 residues. The DNA for the CDR3 is TGTGCCATCAGTGAGGGCACCCGGGACAGGAGGAACATTCAGTACTTC. Its protein product is CAISEGTRDRRNIQYF.

This clonotype was seen just once. The CDR3 spells CASSPVSRSHEQYF. CDR3 DNA sequence: TGTGCCAGCAGCCCAGTATCTAGGTCCCACGAGCAGTACTTC. V gene TRBV6-2 or TRBV6-3 combines with J gene TRBJ2-7, with D hard to call. Germline V gene sequence: CDR1 MNHEY, CDR2 SVGEGT. The CDR3 is 14 amino acids. Deletions cut 6 bases from V and 5 bases from J, with 17 bases between.

The chain uses TRBV20-1 and TRBJ1-2; D unclear. The germline gives CDR1 DFQATT, CDR2 SNEGSKA (reference sequence). CDR3 length: 11 residues. V was trimmed by 4 bases and J by 6 bases, leaving 9 bases between them. Here the CDR3 reads CSAMTLDGYTF. CDR3 sequence (DNA): TGCAGTGCTATGACACTAGATGGCTACACCTTC.

The genes are TRBV6-6 and TRBJ1-1, with D maybe TRBD1 (5 bases). Trimming took 4 bases from V and 4 from J, leaving 13 bases between them. Germline V gene lookup returns CDR1 MNHNY and CDR2 SVGAGI (reference sequence). The CDR3 runs 14 residues. CDR3 DNA: TGTGCCAGCAGTTCCGGGACGCCGGGCACTGAAGCTTTCTTT. Translated, it gives CASSSGTPGTEAFF.

V is TRBV20-1 and J is TRBJ2-1, with 7 bases identical to TRBD2. The CDR3 covers 12 residues. In germline, CDR1 is DFQATT, CDR2 SNEGSKA (reference sequence). Losses at the gene ends were 0 bases for V and 13 bases for J; bases not matched to a gene: 6. CDR3 sequence: CSARDASGKQFF. As DNA, the CDR3 is TGCAGTGCTAGAGACGCTAGCGGAAAACAGTTCTTC.

The chain links TRBV7-2 to TRBJ1-6; 8 bases line up with TRBD1. Unmatched junction bases numbered 3, after V lost 2 bases and J lost 9 bases. The germline CDR1 and CDR2 sequences are SGHTA and FQGNSA. The CDR3 is 14 amino acids. The CDR3 is CASSLRTGSSPLHF. The CDR3 bases are TGTGCCAGCAGCTTAAGGACAGGGAGTTCACCCCTCCACTTT.

The chain uses TRBV5-5 and TRBJ2-7; D is undetermined. V shed 2 bases and J shed 2 bases, with 14 bases lying between them. This CDR3 is built from 15 residues. Germline loops: CDR1 SGHKS, CDR2 YYEKEE (reference sequence). The CDR3 nucleotides read TGTGCCAGCAGCTTTTTTCCGGGCCGGACCTACGAGCAGTACTTC. Translated: CASSFFPGRTYEQYF. The variable domain in full, with the rest retrieved from reference TRBV5-5 and TRBJ2-7, is DAGVTQSPTHLIKTRGQQVTLRCSPISGHKSVSWYQQVLGQGPQFIFQYYEKEERGRGNFPDRFSARQFPNYSSELNVNALLLGDSALYLCASSFFPGRTYEQYFGPGTRLTVT.

The V and J genes are TRBV5-1 and TRBJ1-3, with 8 positions matching TRBD1. The germline gives CDR1 SGHRS, CDR2 YFSETQ. This CDR3 contains 16 residues. J lost 0 bases, V lost 0 bases, and 2 bases had no gene match. CDR3 in DNA: TGCGCCAGCAGCTTGGGGGGGACAGGCTCTGGAAACACCATATATTTT. Translating it yields CASSLGGTGSGNTIYF.

V is TRBV10-3 and J is TRBJ2-7, with 8 bases aligning to TRBD2. The J segment lost 6 bases and the V segment lost 3 bases, leaving 10 bases of the junction unmatched. Germline CDR1 and CDR2: ENHRY and SYGVKD. The CDR3 length is 15 residues. CDR3 sequence: CAISEQGLEVAEQYF. The CDR3 DNA is TGTGCCATCAGTGAACAGGGACTAGAGGTAGCCGAGCAGTACTTC.

This chain links TRBV29-1 with TRBJ1-5, with D tentatively TRBD1 (5 bases). The CDR3 runs to 13 residues. The V gene lost 6 bases and the J gene lost 7 bases, with 16 bases spanning the gap. CDR1 is SQVTM and CDR2 is ANQGSEA in the germline V gene. The CDR3 sequence: CSVGEGVGQPQHF. DNA of the CDR3: TGCAGCGTAGGGGAAGGGGTAGGGCAGCCCCAGCATTTT.

This rearrangement joins TRBV9 to TRBJ2-5; TRBD1 matches 9 bases. The CDR3 contains 14 residues. With V trimmed by 3 bases and J by 5 bases, 5 bases remained unmatched. Per germline, CDR1 SGDLS and CDR2 YYNGEE. For the CDR3, the DNA is TGTGCCAGCAGCGCCACAGGGGGCCTGGAGACCCAGTACTTC. Amino acids: CASSATGGLETQYF.

The rearrangement uses TRBV7-6 and TRBJ2-3, with a possible D match to TRBD2 (6 bases). CDR1 and CDR2 from the germline V gene are SGHVS and FNYEAQ. The CDR3 is 18 amino acids. V lost 5 bases to trimming and J lost 0 bases, with 21 bases between them. The CDR3 sequence: CASSQTSMERASTDTQYF. DNA of the CDR3: TGTGCCAGCAGCCAAACTTCTATGGAGCGGGCTAGCACAGATACGCAGTATTTT.